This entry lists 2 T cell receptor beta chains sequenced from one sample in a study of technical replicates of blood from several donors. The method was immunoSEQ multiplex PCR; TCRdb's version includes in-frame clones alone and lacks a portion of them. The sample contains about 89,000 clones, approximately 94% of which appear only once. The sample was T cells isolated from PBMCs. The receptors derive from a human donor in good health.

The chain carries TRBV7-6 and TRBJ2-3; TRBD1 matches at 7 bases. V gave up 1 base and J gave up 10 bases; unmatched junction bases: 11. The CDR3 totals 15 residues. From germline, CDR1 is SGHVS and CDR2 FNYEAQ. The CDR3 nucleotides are TGTGCCAGCAGCTTAGAATTTTCGACAGGGTTGGCGCAGTATTTT. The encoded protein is CASSLEFSTGLAQYF.

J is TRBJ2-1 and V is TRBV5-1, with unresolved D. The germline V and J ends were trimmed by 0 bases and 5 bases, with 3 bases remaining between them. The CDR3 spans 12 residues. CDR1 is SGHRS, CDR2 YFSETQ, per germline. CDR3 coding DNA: TGCGCCAGCAGCTTGGCTAACAATGAGCAGTTCTTC. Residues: CASSLANNEQFF.